These 5 T cell receptor beta chains originate from one sample sequenced in a study of tissue T cells after allogeneic stem cell transplantation. Only in-frame clones appear in the TCRdb table, and some are missing; sequencing was by immunoSEQ multiplex PCR. This sample has 6,000 to 9,500 clones; roughly 79% occur once, and the top ten carry 14%. This sample comprised skin, obtained at autopsy. The receptors derive from a male patient older than 55 with steroid-refractory graft-versus-host disease after an allogeneic stem cell transplant. Certain T cells may be donor cells from the graft.

This clone was recorded a few times. V is TRBV3-1 (or the pseudogene TRBV3-2) and J is TRBJ1-1, with D maybe TRBD1 (6 bases). V lost 2 bases, J lost 6 bases, and 16 bases lay in between. The CDR3 has 15 amino acids. CDR1 and CDR2 (germline): LGHDT, YNNKEL (reference sequence). The CDR3 region has the DNA TGTGCCAGCAGCCAATCCAGGGGAGTCTCCGCTGAAGCTTTCTTT. Protein sequence: CASSQSRGVSAEAFF.

The gene calls are TRBV2 and TRBJ1-5; D remains unclear. The germline CDR1 and CDR2 sequences are SNHLY and FYNNEI. V dropped 4 bases and J dropped 4 bases, with 8 bases sitting between them. The CDR3 covers 13 residues. DNA of the CDR3: TGTGCCAGCAGTGGGATTCGAAATCAGCCCCAGCATTTT. Its translation is CASSGIRNQPQHF.

In nucleotides, the CDR3 is TGTGCCAGCAGCCCTACCCGGGGGAGCTCCTACGAGCAGTACTTC. This sequence encodes CASSPTRGSSYEQYF. The chain recombines TRBV7-9 with TRBJ2-7; D may be TRBD2 (6 bases). The germline V and J ends were trimmed by 5 bases and 0 bases, with 14 bases remaining between them. Germline V gives CDR1 SEHNR, CDR2 FQNEAQ (reference sequence). The CDR3 contains 15 residues.

The chain combines TRBV12-3 or TRBV12-4 with TRBJ2-7; D gene uncertain. Trimming removed 3 bases at V and 3 bases at J, with 3 bases between. The CDR3 has 11 amino acids. As DNA, the CDR3 is TGTGCCAGCAGTTTGGGCTACGAGCAGTACTTC. Protein product: CASSLGYEQYF.

This clone was seen only a few times. The chain is built from TRBV6-2 or TRBV6-3 and TRBJ2-3, with no clear D. The CDR3 is 13 amino acids. CDR1 is MNHEY, CDR2 SVGEGT, per germline. V dropped 3 bases and J dropped 2 bases, with 6 bases sitting between them. CDR3 loop: CASSYSITDTQYF. CDR3 DNA sequence: TGTGCCAGCAGTTATAGTATCACAGATACGCAGTATTTT.